These 22 T cell receptor beta chains came from one sample sequenced in a study of blood T cell repertoires in COVID-19. Only in-frame clones appear in the TCRdb table, and some are missing; sequencing was by immunoSEQ multiplex PCR. The top ten clones hold 0.75% to 0.85% of a sample with some 450,000 clones, approximately 90% of them seen once. The sample comprised peripheral blood. These receptors were obtained from a young man with COVID-19, enrolled during active disease.

The chain couples TRBV18 to TRBJ2-7, with 9 bases lining up with TRBD2. The V and J ends lost 2 bases and 2 bases, in that order; junction bases with no gene match: 4. CDR1 is KGHSH, CDR2 LQKENI, per germline. This CDR3 has 15 amino acids. CDR3 loop: CASSPLAGETYEQYF. The CDR3 bases are TGTGCCAGCTCACCATTAGCGGGAGAAACCTACGAGCAGTACTTC.

V usage is TRBV4-2 and J usage is TRBJ2-5; unclear D gene. V was cut by 0 bases and J by 9 bases, with 11 bases left in between. Germline V CDR1 and CDR2: LGHNA, YNFKEQ. There are 13 residues in the CDR3. CDR3 loop: CASSQDPENAQYF. CDR3 nucleotides: TGTGCCAGCAGCCAAGACCCGGAGAATGCCCAGTACTTC.

The chain couples TRBV2 to TRBJ1-1, with 9 bases matching TRBD1. CDR1 is SNHLY and CDR2 is FYNNEI in the germline V gene. The CDR3 has 15 amino acids. Trimming cost V 4 bases and J 3 bases; bases outside gene matches: 6. DNA of the CDR3: TGTGCCAGCAGTGCTGAGACAGGGGGACACACTGAAGCTTTCTTT. Its translation: CASSAETGGHTEAFF.

This clone was counted between two and nine times. The rearrangement links TRBV13 to TRBJ2-2; 8 bases are shared with TRBD1. In germline, CDR1 is PRHDT, CDR2 FYEKMQ (reference sequence). V shed 5 bases, J shed 7 bases, and the junction held 6 bases outside the gene matches. This CDR3 spans 14 amino acids. DNA of the CDR3: TGTGCCAGCAGCCTGGACAGGGCGGGCGGGGAGCTGTTTTTT. This translates into CASSLDRAGGELFF.

As regards this clone: The sample has other DNA sequences that encode this CDR3 too. V usage is TRBV9 and J usage is TRBJ2-3; the D gene is possibly TRBD2 (6 bases). Trimming removed 0 bases at V and 0 bases at J, with 8 bases between. This CDR3 has 15 residues. CDR1 and CDR2 (germline): SGDLS, YYNGEE. CDR3 residues: CASSVAGTSTDTQYF. As DNA, the CDR3 is TGTGCCAGCAGCGTAGCAGGGACTAGCACAGATACGCAGTATTTT.

The chain couples TRBV10-1 to TRBJ2-3; TRBD2 agrees at 8 bases. The CDR3 length is 18 residues. Germline CDR1 reads WNHNN; CDR2 reads SYGVQD (reference sequence). Trimming at V came to 0 bases and at J to 1 base, leaving 9 bases not matched to a gene. CDR3 DNA sequence: TGCGCCAGCAGTGAGTCGAGGGGAAGAGCGGGAGGCACAGATACGCAGTATTTT. Amino acid sequence: CASSESRGRAGGTDTQYF.

The chain uses TRBV2 and TRBJ2-5, with 8 bases fitting TRBD1. The CDR3 loop spans 15 amino acids. V shed 4 bases and J 2 bases; nucleotides not matched to a gene: 6. CDR1 is SNHLY and CDR2 is FYNNEI in the germline V gene. The CDR3 DNA reads as TGTGCCAGCAGTGGTGGACAGGGCGGTCAAGAGACCCAGTACTTC. This encodes CASSGGQGGQETQYF. Complete variable domain (other parts from reference TRBV2 and TRBJ2-5): EPEVTQTPSHQVTQMGQEVILRCVPISNHLYFYWYRQILGQKVEFLVSFYNNEISEKSEIFDDQFSVERPDGSNFTLKIRSTKLEDSAMYFCASSGGQGGQETQYFGPGTRLLVL.

The chain combines TRBV3-1 (or the pseudogene TRBV3-2) with TRBJ1-2; possible D gene TRBD1, 6 bases. This CDR3 has 14 residues. CDR1 and CDR2 (germline): LGHDT, YNNKEL (reference sequence). The V end lost 0 bases, the J end lost 7 bases, and 12 bases lay between the germline ends. The CDR3 DNA reads TGTGCCAGCAGCCAAGATCCAGGGGTTAGTGGCTACACCTTC. Translated: CASSQDPGVSGYTF.

V and J are TRBV14 and TRBJ1-1; a possible D gene is TRBD1 (6 bases). This CDR3 region has 17 residues. With 4 bases removed from V and 0 bases from J, the gap between germline ends came to 18 bases. Germline V CDR1 and CDR2: SGHDN, FVKESK. This chain's CDR3 is CASSRNDRRIMNTEAFF. The CDR3 region has the DNA TGTGCCAGCAGCCGAAACGACAGGCGAATCATGAACACTGAAGCTTTCTTT.

The V call is TRBV3-1 (or the pseudogene TRBV3-2), the J call TRBJ1-1, with a weak D call TRBD1 (6 bases). Trimming shortened V by 3 bases and J by 7 bases, and 15 bases separated the two germline ends. The length of the CDR3 is 14 residues. Germline V CDR1 and CDR2: LGHDT, YNNKEL (reference sequence). This chain's CDR3 is CASSHSDRIVEAFF. CDR3 coding DNA: TGTGCCAGCAGCCACTCCGACAGGATAGTTGAAGCTTTCTTT.

The chain joins TRBV7-2 to TRBJ1-1; D call uncertain. Germline V gives CDR1 SGHTA, CDR2 FQGNSA. CDR3 size: 17 residues. Between the trimmed V and J ends, which lost 4 bases and 0 bases, there was a span of 18 bases. CDR3 in DNA: TGTGCCAGCAGCTCATTTCCGGTGAGGATACTGAACACTGAAGCTTTCTTT. As protein: CASSSFPVRILNTEAFF.

A single count supports this clone. This sequence joins TRBV5-5 and TRBJ2-5; no definite D call. Trimming took off 4 bases at V and 2 bases at J, with 9 bases between the two ends. Germline CDR1 reads SGHKS; CDR2 reads YYEKEE (reference sequence). The CDR3 sequence is 13 residues long. The CDR3 DNA is TGTGCCAGCAGCAGGTCTAGACAAGAGACCCAGTACTTC. Translation gives CASSRSRQETQYF.

The chain uses TRBV10-1 and TRBJ2-1, with D possibly TRBD1 on 6 matching bases. Trimming stripped 9 bases from V and 0 bases from J, with 12 bases between. CDR3 length: 14 residues. Germline-derived CDR1 and CDR2 are WNHNN and SYGVQD (reference sequence). CDR3 DNA: TGCGCCAGTTCGGACAGTTCCTCCTACAATGAGCAGTTCTTC. Amino acids: CASSDSSSYNEQFF.

The rearrangement links TRBV5-1 to TRBJ2-4; no definite D call. V was cut by 0 bases and J by 9 bases, with 10 bases left in between. Germline CDR1 SGHRS, CDR2 YFSETQ. This CDR3 contains 13 residues. The CDR3 is CASSLGSEPIQYF. CDR3 bases: TGCGCCAGCAGCTTGGGGAGCGAGCCCATTCAGTACTTC.

V and J are TRBV5-1 and TRBJ2-1; 13 bases agree with TRBD2. V shed 4 bases, J shed 7 bases, and the junction held 5 bases outside the gene matches. CDR1 and CDR2 (germline): SGHRS, YFSETQ. The CDR3 runs 15 residues. The CDR3 is CASSGTGLAGNEQFF. The CDR3 region has the DNA TGCGCCAGCAGCGGAACGGGACTAGCGGGAAATGAGCAGTTCTTC.

The rearrangement links TRBV3-1 (or the pseudogene TRBV3-2) to TRBJ2-7; D not resolved. The CDR3 totals 16 residues. CDR1 LGHDT and CDR2 YNNKEL come from the germline V gene (reference sequence). V dropped 4 bases and J dropped 1 base, with 17 bases sitting between them. CDR3 loop: CASSPQFPSGSYEQYF. In DNA form, the CDR3 reads TGTGCCAGCAGCCCCCAGTTCCCCTCGGGTTCCTACGAGCAGTACTTC.

V and J are TRBV9 and TRBJ1-2, with D possibly being TRBD1 (6 bases). Germline CDR1 is SGDLS and CDR2 is YYNGEE. V was clipped by 3 bases and J by 6 bases, with 12 bases between them. The CDR3 contains 13 residues. The CDR3: CASSADSINGYTF. CDR3 in DNA: TGTGCCAGCAGCGCGGACAGTATTAATGGCTACACCTTC.

The V and J genes are TRBV30 and TRBJ2-3, with D uncertain. CDR3 size: 13 residues. CDR1 and CDR2 from the germline V gene are GTSNPN and SVGIG (reference sequence). V was cut by 3 bases and J by 1 base, with 8 bases left in between. CDR3 sequence: CAWSVLGTDTQYF. The CDR3 region has the DNA TGTGCCTGGAGCGTATTAGGCACAGATACGCAGTATTTT.

This clone has only a few counts. CDR3 coding DNA: TGCGCCAGCAGCTCGACAGGAGACACTGAAGCTTTCTTT. Its translation is CASSSTGDTEAFF. The V call is TRBV5-1, the J call TRBJ1-1, with D perhaps TRBD1 (6 bases). The CDR3 is 13 residues long. V was trimmed by 3 bases and J by 3 bases, leaving 9 bases between them. Germline V CDR1 and CDR2: SGHRS, YFSETQ. Together with reference TRBV5-1 and TRBJ1-1, the CDR3 gives the full variable domain: KAGVTQTPRYLIKTRGQQVTLSCSPISGHRSVSWYQQTPGQGLQFLFEYFSETQRNKGNFPGRFSGRQFSNSRSEMNVSTLELGDSALYLCASSSTGDTEAFFGQGTRLTVV.

This chain joins TRBV11-3 and TRBJ1-1, with TRBD1 as a possible D gene (5 bases). Germline CDR1 and CDR2: SGHNT and YENEEA. The CDR3 length is 13 residues. Trimming cost V 0 bases and J 9 bases, with 11 bases left between them. The CDR3 DNA is TGTGCCAGCAGCTTAGAGGACAAGACACAAGCTTTCTTT. It is translated as CASSLEDKTQAFF.

The rearrangement joins TRBV30 to TRBJ1-1; D is uncertain. V shed 2 bases and J shed 1 base, with 11 bases lying between them. Germline V CDR1 and CDR2: GTSNPN, SVGIG (reference sequence). The CDR3 totals 14 residues. For the CDR3, the DNA is TGTGCCTGGAGTATTAGGAGAGGGAACACTGAAGCTTTCTTT. As protein: CAWSIRRGNTEAFF.

The V gene is TRBV2, the J gene TRBJ1-6, with no clear D. CDR1 and CDR2 from the germline V gene are SNHLY and FYNNEI. The CDR3 contains 12 residues. Trimming left V 5 bases short and J 10 bases short, with 9 bases between. The CDR3 loop reads CASSRLRSPLHF. CDR3 bases: TGTGCCAGCAGTCGCCTTAGATCACCCCTCCACTTT. The variable domain in full, with the rest retrieved from reference TRBV2 and TRBJ1-6, is EPEVTQTPSHQVTQMGQEVILRCVPISNHLYFYWYRQILGQKVEFLVSFYNNEISEKSEIFDDQFSVERPDGSNFTLKIRSTKLEDSAMYFCASSRLRSPLHFGNGTRLTVT.